Below, 20 T cell receptor beta chains from the same sample are listed, as sequenced in a study of a mutant IDH1 vaccine in newly diagnosed glioma. Specified time point: baseline, week 1 (first vaccination visit). Treatment defined: pre-vaccination baseline after standard-of-care therapy. Profiled with immunoSEQ multiplex PCR; TCRdb holds only in-frame clones, not every one. The sample includes about 88,000 clones, over 70% of them seen just once. The material was PBMCs, obtained from a glioma patient treated with radiotherapy, temozolomide or both. The receptors here all came from a man aged 35-49 years with glioma. Some clones in this sample may be carry-over from other donors' samples.

The rearrangement joins TRBV5-1 to TRBJ1-2; D is uncertain. The CDR3 sequence is 14 residues long. Germline assignment: CDR1 SGHRS and CDR2 YFSETQ. V shed 4 bases and J shed 4 bases, with 14 bases lying between them. The CDR3 reads CASSPVDGVYGYTF. The DNA for the CDR3 is TGCGCCAGCAGCCCGGTGGACGGAGTCTATGGCTACACCTTC.

This clone appeared a few times. This rearrangement joins TRBV4-2 to TRBJ2-7; D is perhaps TRBD2 (5 bases). Trimming shortened V by 3 bases and J by 1 base, and 10 bases separated the two germline ends. CDR3 length: 14 residues. Germline V gene data show CDR1 as LGHNA and CDR2 as YNFKEQ. The CDR3 sequence is CASSQEVGSYEQYF. The CDR3 DNA is TGTGCCAGCAGCCAGGAGGTGGGTTCCTACGAGCAGTACTTC.

This clone appeared once. This sequence joins TRBV6-5 and TRBJ2-3; TRBD2 aligns across 7 bases. This CDR3 is 13 amino acids long. With V trimmed by 8 bases and J by 2 bases, 4 bases remained unmatched. From germline, CDR1 is MNHEY and CDR2 SVGAGI. CDR3 loop: CASGRDYTDTQYF. The DNA for the CDR3 is TGTGCCAGCGGCCGGGACTACACAGATACGCAGTATTTT.

As to this clone: Possible read error: a much larger clone is one base away. Different DNA sequences within this sample yield the same CDR3. The chain links TRBV27 to TRBJ1-6, with 10 nucleotides matching TRBD1. V was pared by 5 bases and J by 2 bases, with 3 bases of the junction left unmatched. CDR1 and CDR2 from the germline V gene are MNHEY and SMNVEV (reference sequence). The CDR3 loop spans 16 amino acids. CDR3 residues: CASSQGQGTYNSPLHF. In DNA form, the CDR3 reads TGTGCCAGCAGTCAGGGACAGGGGACCTATAATTCACCCCTCCACTTT.

The chain uses TRBV6-5 and TRBJ2-7; tentatively, D is TRBD1 (6 bases). Germline lookup yields CDR1 MNHEY and CDR2 SVGAGI. V dropped 11 bases and J dropped 1 base, with 12 bases sitting between them. The CDR3 covers 12 residues. For the CDR3, the DNA is TGTGCCGTCCGGGACATTTCCTACGAGCAGTACTTC. The encoded protein is CAVRDISYEQYF.

This clone is categorized as medium-sized (0.01 to 0.1%). This sequence joins TRBV5-1 and TRBJ1-2, with TRBD1 matching over 7 bases. The ends lost 4 bases at V and 7 bases at J; junction bases unmatched: 10. Per the germline V gene, CDR1 is SGHRS and CDR2 is YFSETQ. The CDR3 extends over 14 amino acids. The chain's CDR3 is CASSPQGERGGYTF. CDR3 nucleotides: TGCGCCAGCAGCCCGCAGGGGGAACGGGGTGGCTACACCTTC.

The chain carries TRBV29-1 and TRBJ1-3, with D perhaps matching TRBD1 (6 bases). Germline V gives CDR1 SQVTM, CDR2 ANQGSEA. The CDR3 sequence is 14 residues long. The V and J ends lost 7 bases and 0 bases respectively, with 13 bases between them. CDR3 in amino acids: CSAGTTNSGNTIYF. For the CDR3, the DNA is TGCAGCGCGGGGACAACGAACTCTGGAAACACCATATATTTT.

This clone showed up just a few times. The genes are TRBV19 and TRBJ1-1, with TRBD1 matching over 10 bases. The length of the CDR3 is 16 residues. The J segment lost 3 bases and the V segment lost 6 bases, leaving 10 bases of the junction unmatched. Per germline, CDR1 LNHDA and CDR2 SQIVND (reference sequence). The CDR3 nucleotides read TGTGCCAGTAGGCCCCCTTTCGGGACAGGGGACACTGAAGCTTTCTTT. Protein: CASRPPFGTGDTEAFF.

The chain employs TRBV6-5 and TRBJ1-5, with 7 bases that match TRBD1. The CDR3 is made up of 14 amino acids. V shed 6 bases and J 4 bases; nucleotides not matched to a gene: 6. The germline V gene has CDR1 MNHEY and CDR2 SVGAGI. The chain's CDR3 is CASRSGGGNQPQHF. In DNA, the CDR3 is TGTGCCAGCAGATCAGGGGGAGGTAATCAGCCCCAGCATTTT.

Only a few counts were recorded for this clone. The V gene is TRBV19, the J gene TRBJ1-5, with D tentatively TRBD1 (5 bases). The CDR3 spans 17 residues. Trimming pared 4 bases from V and 2 bases from J, leaving 18 bases between. In germline, CDR1 is LNHDA, CDR2 SQIVND (reference sequence). In DNA, the CDR3 is TGTGCCAGTAGTAAGGGGACCGGGCTCCTAGGCAATCAGCCCCAGCATTTT. Its protein is CASSKGTGLLGNQPQHF.

The V call is TRBV7-6, the J call TRBJ1-5, with a weak D call TRBD1 (5 bases). The V end was cut by 5 bases, the J end by 0 bases, with 11 bases between. Germline-derived CDR1 and CDR2 are SGHVS and FNYEAQ. CDR3 size: 15 residues. In DNA form, the CDR3 reads TGTGCCAGCAGCCCAGGGACGGATAGCAATCAGCCCCAGCATTTT. Its translation: CASSPGTDSNQPQHF.

This rearrangement joins TRBV7-9 to TRBJ1-3; D remains ambiguous. V lost 1 base and J 0 bases, leaving 13 bases between the germline ends. CDR3 size: 17 residues. CDR1 is SEHNR and CDR2 is FQNEAQ in the germline V gene (reference sequence). The CDR3 DNA reads TGTGCCAGCAGCTTAGTTCGGGCAGGCAGCTCTGGAAACACCATATATTTT. This encodes CASSLVRAGSSGNTIYF.

The chain recombines TRBV18 with TRBJ1-3; 7 bases are a match to TRBD1. CDR3 length: 18 amino acids. Germline CDR1 is KGHSH and CDR2 is LQKENI. The V and J ends lost 1 base and 0 bases, in that order; junction bases with no gene match: 9. For the CDR3, the DNA is TGTGCCAGCTCACCACTCCTAGCGGGGGACAGCTCTGGAAACACCATATATTTT. It is translated as CASSPLLAGDSSGNTIYF.

Notes on this clone: Likely a read error: the CDR3 ends without its conserved phenylalanine or tryptophan. No DNA is shown, since the ends of the CDR3 on it are uncertain; the CDR3 is the one TCRdb lists. The V call is TRBV6-9, the J call TRBJ1-4. The germline V gene has CDR1 MNHGY and CDR2 SVAAGI. Counting both end residues, the CDR3 totals 9 amino acids. This chain's CDR3 is CASARSGVD.

The chain employs TRBV27 and TRBJ1-5, with 7 nucleotides matching TRBD1. Germline CDR1 and CDR2: MNHEY and SMNVEV (reference sequence). This CDR3 has 14 amino acids. V gave up 5 bases and J gave up 5 bases; unmatched junction bases: 6. CDR3 DNA sequence: TGTGCCAGCAGTCCTGACAGGGAATATCAGCCCCAGCATTTT. This encodes CASSPDREYQPQHF.

The V and J genes are TRBV6-6 and TRBJ1-5; D might be TRBD1 (5 bases). This CDR3 comprises 16 residues. V was pared by 0 bases and J by 0 bases, with 9 bases between. CDR1 and CDR2 from the germline V gene are MNHNY and SVGAGI (reference sequence). CDR3 protein: CASSYSAGGSNQPQHF. The CDR3 DNA reads TGTGCCAGCAGTTACTCGGCGGGGGGTAGCAATCAGCCCCAGCATTTT.

The chain is built from TRBV6-5 and TRBJ1-2, with D maybe TRBD1 (5 bases). Germline V CDR1 and CDR2: MNHEY, SVGAGI. Trimming took 4 bases from V and 6 from J, leaving 9 bases between them. The CDR3 spans 12 residues. CDR3 region: CASSSWGDGYTF. The CDR3 region has the DNA TGTGCCAGCAGTTCCTGGGGGGATGGCTACACCTTC.

The CDR3, as DNA: TGTGCCAGCAGTGCCGCGTGGGAGCAGTACTTC. Amino acid sequence: CASSAAWEQYF. The chain has TRBV25-1 and TRBJ2-7; D gene ambiguous. The germline V and J ends were trimmed by 4 bases and 7 bases, with 8 bases remaining between them. The CDR3 has 11 residues. CDR1 and CDR2 (germline): MGHDK, SYGVNS.

The CDR3: CASSWTGSYNSPLHF. CDR3 sequence (DNA): TGTGCCAGCAGTTGGACAGGGTCCTATAATTCACCCCTCCACTTT. V gene TRBV27 combines with J gene TRBJ1-6; 8 bases are shared with TRBD1. Germline loops: CDR1 MNHEY, CDR2 SMNVEV (reference sequence). The J segment lost 1 base and the V segment lost 4 bases, leaving 0 bases of the junction unmatched. The CDR3 extends over 15 amino acids.

The J gene is TRBJ2-7, the V gene TRBV7-9; D is ambiguous. Germline lookup yields CDR1 SEHNR and CDR2 FQNEAQ (reference sequence). Trimming removed 4 bases from V and 6 bases from J, with 13 bases in between. The CDR3 is 13 amino acids. The CDR3 spells CASSSESTREQYF. The CDR3 DNA follows: TGTGCCAGCAGCTCCGAGAGTACCCGCGAGCAGTACTTC.